Sequencing of this T cell receptor beta chain was carried out in a study of blood T cell repertoires in COVID-19. Study background: The United States, Italy and Spain were the sources of the acute and convalescent COVID-19 samples. From T cells, B-cell-depleted T cells, or PBMCs came the material, which was cDNA or gDNA.

Enrollment of patients from Seattle took place during active infection, with longitudinal follow-up. Sequencing used immunoSEQ multiplex PCR; TCRdb keeps in-frame clones, though not all of them. This table holds about 330,000 clones, roughly 87% found once. V was trimmed by 5 bases and J by 0 bases, leaving 13 bases between them. CDR3 length: 15 residues. Germline CDR1 SQVTM, CDR2 ANQGSEA. The chain carries TRBV29-1 and TRBJ2-2; TRBD1 is a possible D gene (6 bases). The clonotype comes from a man younger than 40 with COVID-19, enrolled during active disease. The specimen sequenced was peripheral blood. CDR3 nucleotides: TGCAGCGTTAGCTCCGGGACAACGAACACCGGGGAGCTGTTTTTT. Translating gives CSVSSGTTNTGELFF.